The rows below give T cell receptor beta chains drawn from one sample of a study of blood T cell repertoires in COVID-19. The table came from immunoSEQ multiplex PCR; TCRdb's copy has only in-frame clones and leaves some out. Of approximately 280,000 clones listed, 85% are singletons. Sequences were obtained from PBMCs or T cells enriched from blood (not recorded which). The receptors come from a woman aged 50 to 60 who had recovered from COVID-19. Each CDR3 is given with its conserved first and last residue.

cdr3_aa,v_call
CASSVGRGLAETQYF,TRBV9
CASRIPGQKYEQYF,TRBV5-5
CATSDAGTGSYGYTF,TRBV24-1
CAWDRVATGELFF,TRBV30
CASRRDRNREETQYF,TRBV5-8
CASSLGQDREAFF,TRBV12-3/TRBV12-4
CASSRYTYGRQGYEQYF,TRBV5-8
CAWRTGGSGYEQYF,TRBV30
CASSQGQGYGYTF,TRBV3-1/TRBV3-2
CASSQYSGGHTYNEQFF,TRBV27
CASSRETSQEKLFF,TRBV18
CASRPYGGGDNSPLHF,TRBV27
CASSSDRAHEQFF,TRBV5-4
CASRFRYQYREMNTEAFF,TRBV5-8
CASSRDLINSPLHF,TRBV6-5
CASRKSVSVANEKLFF,TRBV5-6
CASRGDRGNTEAFF,TRBV7-2
CAWIDRSAEQYF,TRBV30
CASSIRQDSYEQYF,TRBV19
CASSLSPTGMSSYNSPLHF,TRBV27
CASTGGGNQPQHF,TRBV30
CASSLSQGLPNSPLHF,TRBV7-6
CASSLETGSTGELFF,TRBV27